The 15 T cell receptor beta chains given below trace back to one sample, sequenced in a study of blood T cell repertoires in COVID-19. Repertoires were generated with immunoSEQ multiplex PCR, while TCRdb's copy carries only in-frame clones and drops some. The top ten clones hold 9% to 13% of a sample with about 100,000 clones, around four fifths of them seen once. Source material: peripheral blood. The receptors were gathered from a woman aged 70-85 years with acute or convalescent COVID-19.

This chain connects TRBV6-5 to TRBJ1-2; 7 bases fit TRBD1. Germline CDR1 MNHEY, CDR2 SVGAGI. The length of the CDR3 is 14 residues. The junction had 8 bases not matched to a gene; V was cut back by 7 bases and J by 3 bases. Here the CDR3 DNA reads TGTGCCAGCACCTTCGGAGGGACAGACTATGGCTACACCTTC. Amino acid sequence: CASTFGGTDYGYTF.

This clone was seen a few times. The V gene is TRBV10-3, the J gene TRBJ1-1, with TRBD1 matching 8 bases. V dropped 4 bases and J dropped 11; count of bases not matched to a gene: 3. Germline V gene lookup returns CDR1 ENHRY and CDR2 SYGVKD. This CDR3 is built from 11 residues. CDR3 sequence (DNA): TGTGCCATCAGTGGGGACAGGAGGGCTTTCTTT. Amino acids: CAISGDRRAFF.

The chain joins TRBV7-8 to TRBJ2-3; 7 bases are shared with TRBD2. The CDR3 runs 17 residues. Looked up from germline, CDR1 is SGHVS and CDR2 is FQNEAQ. The trim removed 5 bases at V and 2 bases at J, leaving 13 bases unmatched. CDR3 residues: CASSPDWREQSTDTQYF. CDR3 DNA: TGTGCCAGCAGCCCTGACTGGCGGGAGCAATCCACAGATACGCAGTATTTT.

The chain recombines TRBV5-1 with TRBJ2-5; D possibly corresponds to TRBD1 (6 bases). Per germline, CDR1 SGHRS and CDR2 YFSETQ. The length of the CDR3 is 15 residues. The germline V and J ends were trimmed by 0 bases and 4 bases, with 13 bases remaining between them. The CDR3 nucleotides read TGCGCCAGCAGCTTGGAAGGGGACATTACAGAGACCCAGTACTTC. Translated: CASSLEGDITETQYF.

The J gene is TRBJ2-7, the V gene TRBV11-1; 8 positions match TRBD1. The trim removed 2 bases at V and 0 bases at J, leaving 3 bases unmatched. The germline V gene has CDR1 SGHAT and CDR2 FQDESV (reference sequence). CDR3 length: 15 amino acids. DNA for the CDR3: TGTGCCAGCAGCTTAAGACAGGGGCCCTCCTACGAGCAGTACTTC. Its protein is CASSLRQGPSYEQYF.

This clone appeared a single time. V is TRBV19 and J is TRBJ1-2; D not certain. Per the germline V gene, CDR1 is LNHDA and CDR2 is SQIVND (reference sequence). Deletions cut 3 bases from V and 4 bases from J, with 21 bases between. CDR3 size: 17 residues. The CDR3 DNA is TGTGCCAGTAGTATTCAAGGCTTTTCCGGGGAGAGCTATGGCTACACCTTC. Translation gives CASSIQGFSGESYGYTF.

This chain links TRBV29-1 with TRBJ1-2, with TRBD1 matching 7 bases. After removal of 4 bases from V and 3 bases from J, the junction contained 2 bases not matched to a gene. Germline lookup yields CDR1 SQVTM and CDR2 ANQGSEA. This CDR3 has 12 residues. CDR3 nucleotides: TGCAGCGTTGTTGGACAGGACTATGGCTACACCTTC. Translating gives CSVVGQDYGYTF.

V gene TRBV27 combines with J gene TRBJ2-7; TRBD2 matches 7 bases. The CDR3 runs to 14 residues. Germline assignment: CDR1 MNHEY and CDR2 SMNVEV (reference sequence). J gave up 7 bases and V 5 bases, and 11 bases lay outside the gene matches. The CDR3 region is CASSPRGDLGEQYV. The CDR3 DNA reads as TGTGCCAGCAGTCCCCGGGGGGATCTGGGGGAGCAGTACGTC.

The chain has TRBV6-5 and TRBJ2-2; weak D call: TRBD2 (7 bases). Trimming took 8 bases from V and 5 from J, leaving 18 bases between them. The germline CDR1 and CDR2 sequences are MNHEY and SVGAGI. The CDR3 totals 15 residues. Here the CDR3 reads CASRRGGAYTGELFF. The DNA for the CDR3 is TGTGCCAGCCGGAGGGGGGGGGCTTATACCGGGGAGCTGTTTTTT.

The chain carries TRBV4-1 and TRBJ2-5; TRBD1 is a possible D gene (6 bases). The CDR3 is made up of 15 amino acids. Trimming left V 3 bases short and J 5 bases short, with 16 bases between. Germline V CDR1 and CDR2: MGHRA, YSYEKL. The CDR3 DNA reads TGCGCCAGCAGCCACCAGGACAGAGGGAAGGAGACCCAGTACTTC. Protein sequence: CASSHQDRGKETQYF.

The chain has TRBV28 and TRBJ1-4; 7 bases match TRBD1. The CDR3 loop spans 14 amino acids. Trimming took 6 bases from V and 5 from J; bases not matched to a gene: 6. The V gene's germline CDR1 is MDHEN and CDR2 SYDVKM. CDR3 protein: CASSPGGPNEKLFF. The CDR3 region has the DNA TGTGCCAGCAGCCCAGGGGGGCCGAATGAAAAACTGTTTTTT.

This clone was recorded a few times. The V and J genes are TRBV2 and TRBJ2-7; D not certain. V dropped 3 bases and J dropped 5 bases, with 11 bases sitting between them. CDR3 length: 13 residues. The V gene's germline CDR1 is SNHLY and CDR2 FYNNEI. The CDR3: CASSERLIHEQYV. CDR3 bases: TGTGCCAGCAGTGAGCGTCTCATCCACGAGCAGTACGTC.

This clone has more than one count but fewer than ten. The V call is TRBV4-3, the J call TRBJ1-3, with D possibly matching TRBD1 (6 bases). The germline CDR1 and CDR2 sequences are LGHNA and YSLEER. The CDR3 has 16 residues. Trimming removed 0 bases at V and 0 bases at J, with 9 bases between. CDR3: CASSQDRTVSGNTIYF. In nucleotides, the CDR3 is TGCGCCAGCAGCCAAGACAGGACAGTCTCTGGAAACACCATATATTTT.

The chain uses TRBV29-1 and TRBJ1-5; 8 nucleotides line up with TRBD1. The CDR3 runs to 13 residues. V lost 7 bases, J lost 1 base, and 3 bases stayed unmatched. Germline-derived CDR1 and CDR2 are SQVTM and ANQGSEA. In nucleotides, the CDR3 is TGCAGCGCTAGGACAGGGAGCAATCAGCCCCAGCATTTT. Amino acids: CSARTGSNQPQHF.

This clone is a singleton in its sample. In nucleotides, the CDR3 is TGTGCCAGTAGTTTCCAGGGCGGGGAGGAGACCCAGTACTTC. It is translated as CASSFQGGEETQYF. This chain links TRBV19 with TRBJ2-5, with D possibly being TRBD2 (6 bases). Germline V CDR1 and CDR2: LNHDA, SQIVND (reference sequence). The V gene lost 5 bases and the J gene lost 5 bases, with 15 bases spanning the gap. This CDR3 is 14 amino acids long.